This T cell receptor beta chain originates from a study of cytomegalovirus exposure and HLA in healthy donors. Whole-study results and caveats: Sequences of the TCR beta chain were said to predict the HLA-A and HLA-B alleles of most subjects accurately. In a later analysis, HLA-C alleles had the fewest associated TCRs, DRB1 alleles the most.

Concerning this clone: Antigen: not known.

With 60 Vbeta and 13 Jbeta primers, the PCR was carried out. Data came from immunoSEQ multiplex PCR; TCRdb stores just in-frame clones and leaves some out. This sample has about 150,000 clones, with over 60% found just once. Trimming removed 0 bases at V and 6 bases at J, with 13 bases between. The CDR3 sequence is 14 residues long. Germline CDR1 is SGHRS and CDR2 is YFSETQ. The receptor comes from a young man in good health and CMV-seronegative. The sequenced sample was PBMCs. The V and J genes are TRBV5-1 and TRBJ2-7, with D possibly being TRBD1 (6 bases). CDR3 region: CASSLAGATSEQYF. In DNA, the CDR3 is TGCGCCAGCAGCTTGGCAGGGGCGACCTCCGAGCAGTACTTC.